The TCR beta chain under discussion was sequenced for a study of T cell responses to AZD1222 COVID-19 vaccine. Overall study results and limits: Clonal diversity was possibly underestimated, and white British individuals and females predominated among donors. Just a handful of people given AZD1222 tested seropositive at baseline. Along spike, vaccine-associated CD4 TCRs were found throughout, with dominance at 160-218 and 743-854. Rises in breadth and depth of Spike-specific TCRs came after two AZD1222 doses.

Notes on this clone: The antigen is unknown.

Produced via immunoSEQ multiplex PCR; TCRdb's table is partial and in-frame only. The sample carries approximately 60,000 clones, more than 80% recorded once. The CDR3 extends over 16 amino acids. Trimming stripped 0 bases from V and 2 bases from J, with 12 bases between. The germline gives CDR1 SGHTA, CDR2 FQGNSA. Sequenced here: peripheral blood, sampled on day 0 of MenACWY control vaccination. This rearrangement joins TRBV7-2 to TRBJ2-3; TRBD1 or TRBD2 may be the D gene (5 bases each). This TCR derives from an adult in good health. DNA for the CDR3: TGTGCCAGCAGCTTAGCGGGGACCTCAGTCACAGATACGCAGTATTTT. It yields the protein CASSLAGTSVTDTQYF.